The 15 T cell receptor beta chains below were found in one sample sequenced in a study of T cells in Graves' hyperthyroidism and ophthalmopathy. TCR beta CDR3 region amplification was performed from RNA transcripts. Primed by the HTBI set, a first-round RT-PCR was run on the TCR CDR3. Each CDR3 protein is one row after TCRdb ran MiXCR on the multiplex PCR reads. The sample carries 370,000 or so distinct CDR3 sequences, roughly 25% recorded once. Sequencing was carried out using blood. Receptors were obtained from a man in his forties or fifties with Graves' hyperthyroidism.

This clonotype was observed a handful of times. The CDR3 here is CASSGLFRGETQYF. The CDR3 region has the DNA TGTGCCAGCAGTGGCCTATTTAGAGGAGAGACCCAGTACTTC. V and J are TRBV2 and TRBJ2-5, with D hard to call. Per germline, CDR1 SNHLY and CDR2 FYNNEI. The V end was cut by 4 bases, the J end by 4 bases, with 13 bases between. The CDR3 length is 14 residues.

This chain joins TRBV6-2 or TRBV6-3 and TRBJ2-1, with D perhaps given as TRBD1 or TRBD2 (5 bases each). V lost 5 bases to trimming and J lost 0 bases, with 11 bases between them. Germline V gives CDR1 MNHEY, CDR2 SVGEGT. The CDR3 is 15 residues long. Here the CDR3 DNA reads TGTGCCAGCAGTGGGGGTACGAGCTCCTACAATGAGCAGTTCTTC. Its protein product is CASSGGTSSYNEQFF.

J is TRBJ1-2 and V is TRBV29-1, with 10 positions matching TRBD1. CDR1 is SQVTM, CDR2 ANQGSEA, per germline. CDR3 length: 15 residues. V shed 6 bases and J 7 bases; nucleotides not matched to a gene: 14. The CDR3 reads CSVPPRGGQGFGYTF. The CDR3 DNA is TGCAGCGTCCCCCCCCGAGGGGGACAGGGGTTTGGCTACACCTTC.

The CDR3 sequence: CASSPDRLTEAFF. The CDR3 DNA reads as TGTGCCAGCAGCCCGGACAGACTCACTGAAGCTTTCTTT. This chain joins TRBV27 and TRBJ1-1; tentatively, D is TRBD1 (6 bases). This CDR3 spans 13 amino acids. V was trimmed by 6 bases and J by 4 bases, leaving 12 bases between them. Germline loops: CDR1 MNHEY, CDR2 SMNVEV (reference sequence).

The rearrangement uses TRBV18 and TRBJ1-1, with 9 bases lining up with TRBD1. CDR3 length: 14 amino acids. Germline assignment: CDR1 KGHSH and CDR2 LQKENI. J was trimmed by 7 bases and V by 3 bases; bases with no gene match: 6. The CDR3 nucleotides read TGTGCCAGCTCACCCGTGACAGGGGGAGGTGAAGCTTTCTTT. Translating it yields CASSPVTGGGEAFF.

A note on this clonotype: It may be a read error: a sequence one base away is much more abundant. V is TRBV6-5 and J is TRBJ2-7; TRBD1 matches at 7 bases. This CDR3 is built from 15 residues. The germline V gene encodes CDR1 MNHEY and CDR2 SVGAGI. The V and J ends lost 2 bases and 5 bases, in that order; junction bases with no gene match: 9. The CDR3 loop is CASSYPRQGAHEQYF. The CDR3 bases are TGTGCCAGCAGTTACCCCCGACAGGGAGCGCACGAGCAGTACTTC.

The chain uses TRBV24-1 and TRBJ2-1; D unresolved. V lost 5 bases and J lost 0, with 7 bases in between. This CDR3 is 14 amino acids long. CDR1 and CDR2 from the germline V gene are KGHDR and SFDVKD. CDR3 loop: CATSAQSSYNEQFF. CDR3 bases: TGTGCCACCAGTGCGCAGAGCTCCTACAATGAGCAGTTCTTC.

This sequence joins TRBV5-1 and TRBJ1-1; D not certain. Trimming cost V 6 bases and J 4 bases, with 13 bases left between them. The CDR3 has 13 residues. CDR1 and CDR2 from the germline V gene are SGHRS and YFSETQ. The CDR3 DNA sequence: TGCGCCAGCACGGAGGGATTCGCCACTGAAGCTTTCTTT. It is translated as CASTEGFATEAFF.

The chain combines TRBV3-1 with TRBJ2-1; 8 bases fit TRBD2. V shed 1 base, J shed 7 bases, and the junction held 9 bases outside the gene matches. This CDR3 is 16 amino acids long. Germline CDR1 and CDR2: LGHDT and YNNKEL (reference sequence). This CDR3 reads CASSQVIGRGINEQFF. CDR3 bases: TGTGCCAGCAGCCAAGTTATCGGGAGGGGGATAAATGAGCAGTTCTTC.

This clonotype came up a few times. The V and J genes are TRBV18 and TRBJ1-4; D might be TRBD1 (6 bases). The CDR3 is 14 residues long. From germline, CDR1 is KGHSH and CDR2 LQKENI. Trimming stripped 2 bases from V and 11 bases from J, with 15 bases between. CDR3 sequence reads: CASSPTGSLDKLFF. Here the CDR3 DNA reads TGTGCCAGCTCACCAACAGGGAGTTTGGATAAACTGTTTTTT.

The chain recombines TRBV30 with TRBJ1-4; tentatively, D is TRBD1 (6 bases). Germline V gives CDR1 GTSNPN, CDR2 SVGIG (reference sequence). The CDR3 extends over 13 amino acids. V was cut by 6 bases and J by 7 bases, with 15 bases left in between. Here the CDR3 DNA reads TGTGCCTGTGGGCAGGGGATTGTTGAAAAACTGTTTTTT. Its translation: CACGQGIVEKLFF. Together with reference TRBV30 and TRBJ1-4, the CDR3 gives the full variable domain: SQTIHQWPATLVQPVGSPLSLECTVEGTSNPNLYWYRQAAGRGLQLLFYSVGIGQISSEVPQNLSASRPQDRQFILSSKKLLLSDSGFYLCACGQGIVEKLFFGSGTQLSVL.

The CDR3 loop reads CSVKGGSSGSYNEQFF. For the CDR3, the DNA is TGCAGCGTTAAGGGCGGGAGTTCGGGCTCCTACAATGAGCAGTTCTTC. V is TRBV29-1 and J is TRBJ2-1; 7 nucleotides align to TRBD2. Germline CDR1 SQVTM, CDR2 ANQGSEA. V shed 5 bases and J 0 bases; nucleotides not matched to a gene: 10. This CDR3 is built from 16 residues.

This clonotype has at least ten counts. This chain links TRBV6-1 with TRBJ1-2; D might be TRBD1 (5 bases). Germline CDR1 and CDR2: MNHNS and SASEGT. The CDR3 is made up of 13 amino acids. V gave up 10 bases and J gave up 4 bases, with 16 bases separating them. The CDR3: CATAPPGTYGYTF. In nucleotides, the CDR3 is TGTGCCACCGCCCCGCCAGGGACCTATGGCTACACCTTC.

This clonotype appeared many times. The V call is TRBV30, the J call TRBJ1-1; D gene ambiguous. This CDR3 is 12 amino acids long. Germline V CDR1 and CDR2: GTSNPN, SVGIG (reference sequence). V lost 3 bases and J lost 10, with 15 bases in between. Here the CDR3 DNA reads TGTGCCTGGAGACGGGCCGAGAGTGCAGCTTTCTTT. Amino acid sequence: CAWRRAESAAFF.

This chain connects TRBV5-1 to TRBJ1-6; TRBD1 agrees at 10 bases. The germline V gene has CDR1 SGHRS and CDR2 YFSETQ. The CDR3 runs to 15 residues. The V segment lost 0 bases and the J segment 9 bases; nucleotides outside the gene matches: 3. The CDR3 DNA is TGCGCCAGCAGCTTGGTGGGACAGGGGCCTTCACCCCTCCACTTT. It specifies CASSLVGQGPSPLHF. The full variable domain, its missing parts supplied by reference TRBV5-1 and TRBJ1-6, is KAGVTQTPRYLIKTRGQQVTLSCSPISGHRSVSWYQQTPGQGLQFLFEYFSETQRNKGNFPGRFSGRQFSNSRSEMNVSTLELGDSALYLCASSLVGQGPSPLHFGNGTRLTVT.